This T cell receptor beta chain was documented in a study of blood T cell repertoires in COVID-19 (dated by TCRdb to about 2020). At the level of the whole study: Samples covering the acute and convalescent phases of COVID-19 were provided by collaborators in the United States, Italy and Spain. The samples were drawn from the first 160 participants of the ongoing ImmuneRACE study and from 1,254 subjects provided by 6 global collaborators. Where HLA class I and class II types were available, the types were taken from metadata supplied by the sample provider, not from assay-based typing. A freely available public database, intended as a resource for researchers studying the immune response to SARS-CoV-2, is where the repertoires were released. Sample metadata almost always included a de-identified subject ID, COVID-19 status, age in years and sex. The dataset comprised deeply sampled blood TCRbeta repertoires from subjects exposed to, actively infected with, or recovered from COVID-19. The prospective study material was composed of cDNA or gDNA derived from T cells, B-cell-depleted T cells, or PBMCs. The paper as a whole reports these results and caveats: Clinical and demographic metadata were provided uncurated, with the amount varying by source and participant.

The cysteine opens and the phenylalanine closes a CDR3 of 12 amino acids. The only DNA kept is the CDR3, 36 bases in frame from the first base. Cut back by 1 base and 7 bases, the V and J ends lie 7 bases apart. Samples from volunteer blood donors who had recovered from COVID-19 were contributed by a second Seattle source. Collaborating institutions collected whole blood in K2EDTA tubes following their own protocols. For TCRbeta analysis, collaborator samples were shipped as frozen whole blood, as isolated PBMCs, or as DNA extracted from either sample type. TCRbeta CDR3 regions were amplified from genomic DNA using the immunoSEQ Assay, a bias-controlled multiplex PCR. Under the source paper's analysis protocol: The number of nucleated cells in each sample was estimated by amplification of reference gene primers within the assay. To quantify the absolute abundance of each unique TCRbeta CDR3 rearrangement, sequence reads were collapsed and filtered. For each sample, productive Simpson clonality was calculated as the square root of Simpson's diversity index over productive rearrangements. TCRdb retrieved this table from immuneACCESS and kept in-frame rearrangements only. Not all clones are present; in checked studies, unresolved V genes account for under half, and no reason is known for the remainder. That table is the source of V, J and clone size, and D and trimming were worked out from the DNA. The sample yields roughly 330,000 clones; approximately 88% were counted once. The leading ten clones occupy under 6.5% of the sample.

Worth noting for this clone: What this receptor recognizes is not known. No base qualities exist here, and no much larger clone lies one base off it.

The rearrangement combines TRBV12-3 or TRBV12-4 with TRBJ2-5, and the D gene may be TRBD2, 6 bases matching. Specimen: peripheral blood. This TCR was recovered from a young man who had recovered from COVID-19. The CDR3 is CASSLGGVTQYF. The DNA sequence reads TGTGCCAGCAGTTTAGGGGGGGTGACCCAGTACTTC.